These 31 T cell receptor beta chains were sequenced from one sample in a study of blood T cell repertoires in COVID-19. Sequenced by immunoSEQ multiplex PCR; TCRdb stores in-frame clones only, minus some. Of about 370,000 clones listed, 70% to 90% are singletons. The material sequenced was peripheral blood. These receptors were collected from a woman in her 30s with COVID-19, enrolled during active disease.

The rearrangement links TRBV18 to TRBJ1-1, with D unresolved. Looked up from germline, CDR1 is KGHSH and CDR2 is LQKENI. Trimming stripped 1 base from V and 6 bases from J, with 9 bases between. The length of the CDR3 is 13 residues. The CDR3 coding sequence is TGTGCCAGCTCACCACTGGGAGGCCCTGAAGCTTTCTTT. It specifies CASSPLGGPEAFF.

This clone occurred a few times. The gene calls are TRBV2 and TRBJ2-1, with D possibly TRBD2 on 5 matching bases. The length of the CDR3 is 14 residues. V lost 7 bases, J lost 6 bases, and 16 bases lay in between. The V gene's germline CDR1 is SNHLY and CDR2 FYNNEI. CDR3 protein: CASKGTGIGNEQFF. CDR3 sequence (DNA): TGTGCCAGCAAGGGAACCGGGATCGGCAATGAGCAGTTCTTC.

DNA of the CDR3: TGTGCCAGCAGCTCAGAAGGGACAGGCACCCACAATGAGCAGTTCTTC. It is translated as CASSSEGTGTHNEQFF. The chain recombines TRBV7-2 with TRBJ2-1, with 8 bases matching TRBD1. The J segment lost 5 bases and the V segment lost 4 bases, leaving 10 bases of the junction unmatched. In germline, CDR1 is SGHTA, CDR2 FQGNSA. CDR3 length: 16 amino acids.

The sample holds a few counts of this clone. The rearrangement uses TRBV19 and TRBJ1-1, with a tentative D call TRBD1 (5 bases). This CDR3 region has 13 residues. The germline V and J ends were trimmed by 5 bases and 6 bases, with 13 bases remaining between them. Germline V lookup: CDR1 LNHDA, CDR2 SQIVND (reference sequence). This chain's CDR3 is CASSSAGYAEAFF. The CDR3 DNA follows: TGTGCCAGTAGTTCGGCAGGGTACGCTGAAGCTTTCTTT.

V is TRBV27 and J is TRBJ2-5; TRBD2 is a possible D gene (6 bases). CDR1 MNHEY and CDR2 SMNVEV come from the germline V gene (reference sequence). There are 14 residues in the CDR3. Trimming took 6 bases from V and 3 from J, leaving 14 bases between them. The CDR3 DNA sequence: TGTGCCAGCAGAGGGAGGCGTTTGGAAGAGACCCAGTACTTC. It specifies CASRGRRLEETQYF.

The chain is built from TRBV11-3 and TRBJ1-4; 10 bases line up with TRBD1. J was trimmed by 5 bases and V by 2 bases; bases with no gene match: 2. CDR3 length equals 15 residues. Per germline, CDR1 SGHNT and CDR2 YENEEA. The CDR3 is CASSLRTGGNEKLFF. As DNA, the CDR3 is TGTGCCAGCAGCTTACGGACAGGGGGAAATGAAAAACTGTTTTTT.

The V and J genes are TRBV18 and TRBJ1-1, with D possibly matching TRBD1 (6 bases). V lost 3 bases to trimming and J lost 11 bases, with 16 bases between them. This CDR3 is built from 13 residues. The V gene's germline CDR1 is KGHSH and CDR2 LQKENI. This chain's CDR3 is CASSPDGEGGAFF. The DNA for the CDR3 is TGTGCCAGCTCACCGGACGGAGAGGGGGGGGCTTTCTTT.

This rearrangement joins TRBV2 to TRBJ1-1; D remains unclear. Trimming took off 4 bases at V and 3 bases at J, with 21 bases between the two ends. From germline, CDR1 is SNHLY and CDR2 FYNNEI. CDR3 length equals 17 residues. CDR3 in amino acids: CASSGFSVNRGDTEAFF. The CDR3 coding sequence is TGTGCCAGCAGTGGTTTTTCGGTCAATCGGGGAGACACTGAAGCTTTCTTT.

The chain couples TRBV9 to TRBJ1-1; D call uncertain. Germline V lookup: CDR1 SGDLS, CDR2 YYNGEE. This CDR3 spans 13 amino acids. The V gene lost 0 bases and the J gene lost 7 bases, with 10 bases spanning the gap. CDR3 sequence (DNA): TGTGCCAGCAGCGTAGATGGAGGCTATGAAGCTTTCTTT. It is translated as CASSVDGGYEAFF. The full variable domain, with the rest looked up from reference TRBV9 and TRBJ1-1, is DSGVTQTPKHLITATGQRVTLRCSPRSGDLSVYWYQQSLDQGLQFLIQYYNGEERAKGNILERFSAQQFPDLHSELNLSSLELGDSALYFCASSVDGGYEAFFGQGTRLTVV.

The chain is built from TRBV6-5 and TRBJ1-2, with D possibly being TRBD1 (5 bases). The germline V and J ends were trimmed by 2 bases and 8 bases, with 12 bases remaining between them. The length of the CDR3 is 13 residues. The germline CDR1 and CDR2 sequences are MNHEY and SVGAGI. Here the CDR3 DNA reads TGTGCCAGCAGTTACGGAGGGGCGCCAGGCTACACCTTC. It translates to CASSYGGAPGYTF.

This chain connects TRBV19 to TRBJ1-4, with 10 bases matching TRBD1. The J segment lost 6 bases and the V segment lost 3 bases, leaving 7 bases of the junction unmatched. CDR3 length: 16 amino acids. Germline V CDR1 and CDR2: LNHDA, SQIVND (reference sequence). CDR3 residues: CASSMGPGTGDEKLFF. The CDR3 DNA sequence: TGTGCCAGTAGTATGGGCCCCGGGACAGGGGATGAAAAACTGTTTTTT.

V is TRBV6-5 and J is TRBJ2-2; 10 nucleotides line up with TRBD1. CDR1 and CDR2 from the germline V gene are MNHEY and SVGAGI. The V and J ends lost 8 bases and 0 bases, in that order; junction bases with no gene match: 0. This CDR3 is built from 14 residues. The CDR3 loop reads CASGTGANTGELFF. The CDR3 nucleotides read TGTGCCAGCGGGACAGGGGCGAACACCGGGGAGCTGTTTTTT.

A single count supports this clone. The J gene is TRBJ1-4, the V gene TRBV27, with D possibly TRBD1 on 6 matching bases. V was shortened by 4 bases and J by 5 bases, with 11 bases between the two germline ends. Per germline, CDR1 MNHEY and CDR2 SMNVEV (reference sequence). This CDR3 is built from 14 residues. The CDR3, as DNA: TGTGCCAGCAGTTCAGGGGCGAGGAATGAAAAACTGTTTTTT. It encodes CASSSGARNEKLFF.

The chain joins TRBV6-5 to TRBJ1-5; D not certain. The germline V gene has CDR1 MNHEY and CDR2 SVGAGI. Between the trimmed V and J ends, which lost 4 bases and 3 bases, there was a span of 4 bases. The CDR3 spans 12 residues. CDR3 sequence reads: CASSSHNQPQHF. The CDR3, as DNA: TGTGCCAGCAGTTCCCACAATCAGCCCCAGCATTTT.

The chain couples TRBV9 to TRBJ1-1, with 7 positions matching TRBD1. This CDR3 spans 15 amino acids. From germline, CDR1 is SGDLS and CDR2 YYNGEE. The V gene end was trimmed by 4 bases and the J gene end by 1 base; junction bases not matched to a gene: 7. In DNA, the CDR3 is TGTGCCAGCAGCACCCCAACAGGGGCGAACACTGAAGCTTTCTTT. The encoded protein is CASSTPTGANTEAFF.

This clone was seen a single time. The chain employs TRBV30 and TRBJ2-3, with TRBD1 matching 9 bases. CDR1 is GTSNPN, CDR2 SVGIG, per germline (reference sequence). V lost 8 bases, J lost 15 bases, and 21 bases stayed unmatched. The CDR3 sequence is 14 residues long. The CDR3 nucleotides read TGTGCCGGCACCCGAGAGGACAGGGGCCCGCCTAGTTATTTT. Its translation is CAGTREDRGPPSYF.

The V and J genes are TRBV4-3 and TRBJ1-4; 9 nucleotides match TRBD1. CDR1 is LGHNA, CDR2 YSLEER, per germline. The CDR3 is 16 amino acids. V shed 0 bases and J 5 bases; nucleotides not matched to a gene: 4. In DNA, the CDR3 is TGCGCCAGCAGCCAAGATCGCGACAGGGGGAATGAAAAACTGTTTTTT. Protein: CASSQDRDRGNEKLFF.

This chain joins TRBV2 and TRBJ1-5; D unclear. CDR3 size: 13 residues. Per germline, CDR1 SNHLY and CDR2 FYNNEI. V was pared by 7 bases and J by 0 bases, with 7 bases between. The chain's CDR3 is CASTVSSNQPQHF. The CDR3 nucleotides are TGTGCCAGCACTGTCTCTAGCAATCAGCCCCAGCATTTT. Full variable domain (remainder filled in from reference TRBV2 and TRBJ1-5): EPEVTQTPSHQVTQMGQEVILRCVPISNHLYFYWYRQILGQKVEFLVSFYNNEISEKSEIFDDQFSVERPDGSNFTLKIRSTKLEDSAMYFCASTVSSNQPQHFGDGTRLSIL.

The J gene is TRBJ2-7, the V gene TRBV6-5; D is unresolved. The V end lost 2 bases, the J end lost 0 bases, and 11 bases lay between the germline ends. The CDR3 length is 15 residues. Germline CDR1 MNHEY, CDR2 SVGAGI. DNA of the CDR3: TGTGCCAGCAGTTACCTCCCTCCCAGCTCCTACGAGCAGTACTTC. Amino acid sequence: CASSYLPPSSYEQYF.

The rearrangement links TRBV2 to TRBJ1-6, with 8 bases identical to TRBD1. This CDR3 region has 12 residues. J gave up 10 bases and V 9 bases, and 5 bases lay outside the gene matches. The germline V gene encodes CDR1 SNHLY and CDR2 FYNNEI. DNA of the CDR3: TGTGCCAGAGGACAGGGTACCTCACCCCTCCACTTT. Translated: CARGQGTSPLHF.

The chain has TRBV3-1 (or the pseudogene TRBV3-2) and TRBJ1-5; 8 bases agree with TRBD1. The V gene's germline CDR1 is LGHDT and CDR2 YNNKEL (reference sequence). The CDR3 length is 14 residues. The junction had 2 bases not matched to a gene; V was cut back by 1 base and J by 6 bases. The CDR3 DNA reads as TGTGCCAGCAGCCAAGCGGACAGGGCTCAGCCCCAGCATTTT. This translates into CASSQADRAQPQHF.

This rearrangement joins TRBV4-3 to TRBJ2-1, with a tentative D call TRBD2 (5 bases). Trimming removed 1 base from V and 0 bases from J, with 13 bases in between. The length of the CDR3 is 17 residues. The germline V gene encodes CDR1 LGHNA and CDR2 YSLEER. The CDR3 coding sequence is TGCGCCAGCAGCCAAGTAGGGCGGGTGAGCTCCTACAATGAGCAGTTCTTC. This sequence encodes CASSQVGRVSSYNEQFF.

This clone was observed a handful of times. This rearrangement joins TRBV3-1 (or the pseudogene TRBV3-2) to TRBJ1-1; D unresolved. The CDR3 is made up of 18 amino acids. Trimming took 1 base from V and 0 from J, leaving 18 bases between them. The V gene's germline CDR1 is LGHDT and CDR2 YNNKEL (reference sequence). The CDR3 region has the DNA TGTGCCAGCAGCCAAGGGCGGCAGACTCTTTTAATGAACACTGAAGCTTTCTTT. This sequence encodes CASSQGRQTLLMNTEAFF.

The chain has TRBV27 and TRBJ2-1; D is uncertain. V was clipped by 4 bases and J by 2 bases, with 9 bases between them. The CDR3 has 14 amino acids. Germline lookup yields CDR1 MNHEY and CDR2 SMNVEV (reference sequence). The DNA for the CDR3 is TGTGCCAGCAGTTCTCGCGTTGCCTACAATGAGCAGTTCTTC. Translating gives CASSSRVAYNEQFF.

The chain joins TRBV7-2 to TRBJ2-7; D is ambiguous. The CDR3 extends over 11 amino acids. CDR1 is SGHTA and CDR2 is FQGNSA in the germline V gene. V shed 3 bases and J shed 6 bases, with 6 bases lying between them. CDR3 DNA sequence: TGTGCCAGCAGCTTCGGTACCGAGCAGTACTTC. It is translated as CASSFGTEQYF.

The V call is TRBV3-1 (or the pseudogene TRBV3-2), the J call TRBJ2-5; TRBD2 matches 14 bases. V shed 4 bases and J 5 bases; nucleotides not matched to a gene: 3. Germline CDR1 is LGHDT and CDR2 is YNNKEL (reference sequence). CDR3 length equals 15 residues. Written as DNA, the CDR3 is TGTGCCAGCAGCCGGACTAGCGGGGGGAGGGAGACCCAGTACTTC. Its translation is CASSRTSGGRETQYF.

This sequence joins TRBV10-1 and TRBJ2-3, with TRBD2 matching 10 bases. The germline gives CDR1 WNHNN, CDR2 SYGVQD (reference sequence). V shed 4 bases, J shed 4 bases, and the junction held 8 bases outside the gene matches. The CDR3 sequence is 16 residues long. The chain's CDR3 is CASSAWLAGEADTQYF. CDR3 nucleotide sequence: TGCGCCAGCAGTGCATGGCTAGCGGGAGAGGCAGATACGCAGTATTTT.

J is TRBJ2-5 and V is TRBV5-4, with TRBD2 matching 7 bases. There are 17 residues in the CDR3. Germline V gene data show CDR1 as SGHNT and CDR2 as YYREEE (reference sequence). V shed 0 bases, J shed 4 bases, and the junction held 12 bases outside the gene matches. The CDR3 reads CASSLGIGAGEGETQYF. DNA for the CDR3: TGTGCCAGCAGCTTGGGGATAGGGGCGGGAGAGGGAGAGACCCAGTACTTC.

The V gene is TRBV2, the J gene TRBJ1-2; 7 positions agree with TRBD1. The CDR3 loop spans 14 amino acids. The V gene's germline CDR1 is SNHLY and CDR2 FYNNEI. Trimming cost V 5 bases and J 2 bases; bases outside gene matches: 5. CDR3 bases: TGTGCCAGCAGTCAACGACAGGGAAACTATGGCTACACCTTC. Protein product: CASSQRQGNYGYTF.

The chain carries TRBV7-9 and TRBJ2-1, with 10 bases aligning to TRBD2. Per germline, CDR1 SEHNR and CDR2 FQNEAQ (reference sequence). The junction had 6 bases not matched to a gene; V was cut back by 6 bases and J by 1 base. The CDR3 loop spans 16 amino acids. In nucleotides, the CDR3 is TGTGCCAGCAGTTTTCTAGCGGGAGCTTCCTACAATGAGCAGTTCTTC. Residues: CASSFLAGASYNEQFF.

This clone was seen only once. This chain connects TRBV5-4 to TRBJ2-2; D ambiguous. The V end was cut by 4 bases, the J end by 6 bases, with 7 bases between. The CDR3 is 12 amino acids. The germline V gene encodes CDR1 SGHNT and CDR2 YYREEE (reference sequence). As DNA, the CDR3 is TGTGCCAGCAGCCCCTCCTCCGGGGAGCTGTTTTTT. Protein sequence: CASSPSSGELFF.